This T cell receptor (beta chain) was documented in a study of blood T cell repertoires in COVID-19. Background on the study: Samples representing acute and convalescent COVID-19 were sourced from the United States, Italy and Spain.

After removal of 8 bases from V and 3 bases from J, the junction contained 12 bases not matched to a gene. The CDR3 extends over 15 amino acids. Germline lookup yields CDR1 ENHRY and CDR2 SYGVKD. Source study methods: Reference gene primer amplification in the assay estimated nucleated cell counts. Repertoires were generated with immunoSEQ multiplex PCR, while TCRdb's copy carries only in-frame clones and drops some. Clone size and V and J calls were adopted from that table, with D and trimming inferred from the DNA. The table records under 250,000 clones, roughly four fifths of them present only once. This clone appeared a single time. Cohorts were assigned according to the clinical history that participants reported.

The sequence was collected from a woman aged 40 to 50 with acute COVID-19. The sample comprised PBMCs or T cells enriched from blood (not recorded which). The chain recombines TRBV10-3 with TRBJ2-7; 8 nucleotides line up with TRBD2. This chain's CDR3 is CAIGRWREDRYEQYF. CDR3 DNA: TGTGCCATCGGGCGTTGGCGGGAGGATCGCTACGAGCAGTACTTC.